The rows below give T cell receptor beta chains drawn from one sample of a study of blood T cells in healthy people across ages. TCRdb re-derived calls from the 5' RACE reads in MiXCR, one entry per CDR3 protein. The repertoire has about 1.1 million distinct CDR3 sequences, more than 30% of them found once; the top ten carry under 15%. The sequenced sample was blood. The receptors stem from a man between 18 and 29 years old in good health. Both conserved end residues are part of each CDR3. The order of the fields is clone size, V gene, J gene, D gene, CDR3 protein, CDR3 DNA. The D gene is left open where the match is weak. Clone size is shown for a subset of rows, as once, few, many or a class of expanded clone.

>few|TRBV11-1|TRBJ2-1|-
CASSLLRGSSYNEQFF
TGTGCCAGCAGCTTATTGAGGGGCAGCTCCTACAATGAGCAGTTCTTC
>-|TRBV12-3/TRBV12-4|TRBJ2-5|TRBD2
CASSLVSGGETQYF
TGTGCCAGCAGTTTGGTGTCGGGAGGAGAGACCCAGTACTTC
>-|TRBV21-1|TRBJ2-5|-
CASSKCGVFETQYF
TGTGCCAGCAGCAAGTGTGGGGTTTTCGAGACCCAGTACTTC
>few|TRBV5-1|TRBJ1-1|-
CASSFQGVEAFF
TGCGCCAGCAGCTTTCAGGGCGTGGAAGCTTTCTTT
>-|TRBV10-3|TRBJ2-5|-
CAISEGGSSYNEQYF
TGTGCCATCAGTGAGGGTGGGTCATCCTACAATGAGCAGTACTTC
>-|TRBV10-3|TRBJ2-1|-
CAISELGGGADNEQFF
TGTGCCATCAGTGAGTTGGGAGGGGGCGCGGACAATGAGCAGTTCTTC
>-|TRBV12-3/TRBV12-4|TRBJ2-3|-
CASSLTRRGRTDTQYF
TGTGCCAGCAGTTTGACACGGCGTGGGAGAACAGATACGCAGTATTTT
>few|TRBV27|TRBJ1-4|-
CASRAVGPGEKLFF
TGTGCCAGCAGGGCAGTAGGGCCGGGGGAAAAACTGTTTTTT
>-|TRBV10-3|TRBJ1-2|-
CAISESNGRGYGYTF
TGTGCCATCAGTGAGTCGAATGGCAGGGGTTATGGCTACACCTTC
>many|TRBV29-1|TRBJ2-7|-
CSADSQGCTSTYEQYF
TGCAGCGCGGACTCACAGGGATGCACTTCAACCTACGAGCAGTACTTC
>once|TRBV27|TRBJ2-7|-
CASSLGGWNYEQYF
TGTGCCAGCAGTTTGGGGGGATGGAACTACGAGCAGTACTTC
>-|TRBV12-3/TRBV12-4|TRBJ1-1|-
CASSFGVAEAFF
TGTGCCAGCAGTTTTGGGGTCGCTGAAGCTTTCTTT
>-|TRBV20-1|TRBJ2-5|TRBD1
CSARPGQKKQTQYF
TGCAGTGCCAGACCGGGACAGAAAAAACAGACCCAGTACTTC
>few|TRBV7-7|TRBJ1-2|-
CASSPAGADGYTF
TGTGCTAGCAGCCCAGCGGGGGCTGATGGCTACACCTTC
>few|TRBV27|TRBJ2-1|-
CASSRPLTSKSSYNEQFF
TGTGCCAGCAGTAGACCGTTGACTAGTAAAAGCTCCTACAATGAGCAGTTCTTC
>few|TRBV4-3|TRBJ2-6|-
CASSPHDASSGANVLTF
TGCGCCAGCAGCCCCCATGATGCAAGCTCTGGGGCCAACGTCCTGACTTTC
>-|TRBV6-1|TRBJ2-1|TRBD1
CASSNPGQFYNEQFF
TGTGCCAGCAGCAATCCGGGACAGTTTTACAATGAGCAGTTCTTC
>-|TRBV9|TRBJ2-1|TRBD2
CASSPELAQSSYNEQFF
TGTGCCAGCAGCCCGGAACTAGCGCAATCCTCCTACAATGAGCAGTTCTTC
>many|TRBV12-3/TRBV12-4|TRBJ2-3|-
CASSLLGDTQYF
TGTGCCAGCAGTTTACTGGGGGATACGCAGTATTTT
>-|TRBV5-1|TRBJ2-5|-
CASSPTMGSEQYF
TGCGCCAGCAGCCCTACTATGGGTTCTGAGCAGTACTTC
>-|TRBV2|TRBJ2-3|-
CASSETAYNGDTQYF
TGTGCCAGCAGTGAGACAGCATACAACGGGGATACGCAGTATTTT
>-|TRBV4-2|TRBJ1-2|TRBD1
CASSPTGAPHYGYTF
TGTGCCAGCAGCCCGACAGGGGCCCCTCACTATGGCTACACCTTC
>-|TRBV6-6|TRBJ1-2|-
CASSYSGVGGYTF
TGTGCCAGCAGTTACTCAGGGGTTGGTGGCTACACCTTC
>-|TRBV6-2/TRBV6-3|TRBJ2-4|-
CASRIGAKNIQYF
TGTGCCAGCCGGATAGGCGCCAAAAACATTCAGTACTTC
>few|TRBV14|TRBJ2-5|TRBD2
CASSQDGVWRGTRKTQYF
TGTGCCAGCAGCCAAGATGGAGTTTGGCGGGGGACCCGGAAGACCCAGTACTTC
>few|TRBV30|TRBJ1-6|TRBD1
CAWSITGGNSPLHF
TGTGCCTGGAGCATAACAGGGGGCAATTCACCCCTCCACTTT
>-|TRBV13|TRBJ2-5|-
CASSFPRGFGQYF
TGTGCCAGCAGCTTCCCTAGGGGATTTGGGCAGTACTTC
>few|TRBV20-1|TRBJ1-5|-
CSARAGPSNQPQHF
TGCAGTGCTAGGGCAGGGCCTAGCAATCAGCCCCAGCATTTT
>-|TRBV25-1|TRBJ1-4|-
CASSEWGGSNEKLFF
TGTGCCAGCAGTGAATGGGGGGGGTCCAATGAAAAACTGTTTTTT
>-|TRBV19|TRBJ2-1|TRBD1
CASSPQGQGDNEQFF
TGTGCCAGTAGTCCCCAGGGACAGGGGGACAATGAGCAGTTCTTC
>-|TRBV12-3/TRBV12-4|TRBJ1-2|-
CASSLVDNYGYTF
TGTGCCAGCAGTTTAGTCGATAACTATGGCTACACCTTC
>-|TRBV25-1|TRBJ1-2|-
CASSAGREGYTF
TGTGCCAGCAGTGCTGGCAGGGAAGGCTACACCTTC
>-|TRBV7-7|TRBJ2-2|TRBD2
CASSKRLAGNTGELFF
TGTGCCAGCAGCAAACGACTAGCGGGGAACACCGGGGAGCTGTTTTTT
>few|TRBV4-2|TRBJ2-1|-
CASSQEGPTNEQFF
TGTGCCAGCAGCCAAGAAGGGCCAACCAATGAGCAGTTCTTC
>few|TRBV10-3|TRBJ1-2|-
CAISDQMGGDGYTF
TGTGCCATCAGTGATCAAATGGGGGGCGATGGCTACACCTTC
>-|TRBV3-1|TRBJ2-2|-
CASSHMAGELFF
TGTGCCAGCAGCCATATGGCCGGGGAGCTGTTTTTT
>-|TRBV2|TRBJ2-1|TRBD1
CASSPNTRRTGAGYNEQFF
TGTGCCAGCAGTCCAAATACAAGAAGGACAGGGGCGGGCTACAATGAGCAGTTCTTC
>-|TRBV2|TRBJ2-3|-
CASSDGRGARTDTQYF
TGTGCCAGCAGTGACGGCCGGGGGGCCCGGACAGATACGCAGTATTTT
>-|TRBV7-9|TRBJ1-1|TRBD1
CAGADRDTGVNTEAFF
TGTGCCGGCGCCGACCGGGATACAGGGGTTAACACTGAAGCTTTCTTT
>few|TRBV27|TRBJ1-4|-
CASRRTAIRGNEKLFF
TGTGCCAGCAGACGGACTGCTATCCGGGGTAATGAAAAACTGTTTTTT
>once|TRBV3-1|TRBJ2-3|-
CASSQGAGGDTQYF
TGTGCCAGCAGCCAAGGCGCTGGGGGAGATACGCAGTATTTT
>few|TRBV6-4|TRBJ1-2|TRBD1
CASSRQGRNGYTF
TGTGCCAGCAGTAGACAGGGGCGGAATGGCTACACCTTC
>many|TRBV9|TRBJ2-2|TRBD2
CASSDSGGANSGTGELFF
TGTGCCAGCAGCGATAGCGGGGGGGCAAATTCGGGCACCGGGGAGCTGTTTTTT
>once|TRBV25-1|TRBJ2-7|-
CASSEYVTLSSYEQYF
TGTGCCAGCAGTGAATATGTGACACTAAGCTCCTACGAGCAGTACTTC
>many|TRBV4-2|TRBJ2-1|TRBD1
CASSRDRGSYNEQFF
TGTGCCAGCAGCCGCGACAGGGGCTCCTACAATGAGCAGTTCTTC
>-|TRBV20-1|TRBJ2-1|TRBD2
CSARGGVPEQFF
TGCAGTGCTAGGGGGGGGGTTCCTGAGCAGTTCTTC
>-|TRBV10-3|TRBJ2-2|-
CAITESGELFF
TGTGCCATCACTGAGTCCGGGGAGCTGTTTTTT
>-|TRBV3-1|TRBJ2-2|-
CASSPGGLTDRYNTGELFF
TGTGCCAGCAGCCCTGGGGGATTGACAGACCGATATAACACCGGGGAGCTGTTTTTT
>few|TRBV7-9|TRBJ2-5|-
CASSLAPSRETQYF
TGTGCCAGCAGCTTAGCCCCCTCGCGGGAGACCCAGTACTTC
>-|TRBV11-1|TRBJ1-1|-
CASSGGAHRAGTFF
TGTGCCAGCAGCGGCGGGGCTCACCGTGCAGGAACTTTCTTT
>-|TRBV6-1|TRBJ2-7|TRBD1
CAMGTGGYEQYF
TGTGCCATGGGGACAGGGGGATACGAGCAGTACTTC
>few|TRBV10-3|TRBJ2-3|-
CAISMGGGNTDTQYF
TGTGCCATCAGCATGGGTGGCGGTAACACAGATACGCAGTATTTT
>-|TRBV6-5|TRBJ2-5|-
CASRYGESNEQYF
TGTGCCAGCAGGTATGGAGAGTCTAATGAGCAGTACTTC
>-|TRBV11-2|TRBJ2-5|-
CASSLAGRSQETQYF
TGTGCCAGCAGCTTAGCAGGACGTAGCCAAGAGACCCAGTACTTC
>-|TRBV15|TRBJ1-3|-
CATSRDRDSGNTIYF
TGTGCCACCAGCAGAGACAGAGACTCTGGAAACACCATATATTTT
>few|TRBV7-9|TRBJ1-1|-
CASSLSHSGAFF
TGTGCCAGCAGCTTATCGCACTCGGGCGCTTTCTTT
>many|TRBV4-2|TRBJ1-4|-
CASSQGTTNEKLFF
TGTGCCAGCAGCCAGGGGACAACTAATGAAAAACTGTTTTTT